This T cell receptor beta chain came from a study of CD8 T cells in Susac syndrome. Sequencing of TCR beta covered CD8+ and CD4+ T cells obtained from blood. The healthy controls were matched to patients by age and sex. The authors negatively isolated CD8+ and CD4+ T cells and FACS-enriched TEMRA cells. Germline lookup yields CDR1 LGHDT and CDR2 YNNKEL (reference sequence). This CDR3 comprises 14 residues. The ends were cut back, 0 bases at V and 6 bases at J, with 8 bases in the middle. This clonotype was observed a single time. The RNA input was roughly 0.45 to 1 ug, and it was reverse transcribed with random hexamers. The immunoSEQ assay covered 54 Vbeta and 13 Jbeta segments for CDR3. A single record per CDR3 protein comes from TCRdb applying MiXCR to the immunoSEQ multiplex PCR reads. The sample contains some 130,000 distinct CDR3 sequences, around 96% of which appear only once.

The clonotype comes from a human donor in good health. The sample was CD4+ T cells from PBMCs. This chain joins TRBV3-1 and TRBJ2-2; a weak D match, TRBD1 (5 bases). This CDR3 reads CASSQDKGSGELFF. CDR3 in DNA: TGTGCCAGCAGCCAAGATAAGGGGTCCGGGGAGCTGTTTTTT.